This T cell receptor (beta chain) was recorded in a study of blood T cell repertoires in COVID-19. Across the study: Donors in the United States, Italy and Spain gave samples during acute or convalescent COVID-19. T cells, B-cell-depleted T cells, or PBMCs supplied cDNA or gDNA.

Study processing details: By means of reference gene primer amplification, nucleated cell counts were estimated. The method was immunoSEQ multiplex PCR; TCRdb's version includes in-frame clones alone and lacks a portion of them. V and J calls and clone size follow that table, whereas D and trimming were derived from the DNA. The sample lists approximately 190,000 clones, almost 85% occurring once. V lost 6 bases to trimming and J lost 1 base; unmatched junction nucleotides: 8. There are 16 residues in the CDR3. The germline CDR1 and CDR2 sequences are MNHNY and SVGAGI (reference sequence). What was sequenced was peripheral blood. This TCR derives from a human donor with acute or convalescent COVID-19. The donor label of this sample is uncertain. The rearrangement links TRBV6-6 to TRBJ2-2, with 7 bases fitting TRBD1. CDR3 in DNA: TGTGCCAGCAGAGCGAGGGGGCGGATGAACACCGGGGAGCTGTTTTTT. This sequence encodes CASRARGRMNTGELFF.